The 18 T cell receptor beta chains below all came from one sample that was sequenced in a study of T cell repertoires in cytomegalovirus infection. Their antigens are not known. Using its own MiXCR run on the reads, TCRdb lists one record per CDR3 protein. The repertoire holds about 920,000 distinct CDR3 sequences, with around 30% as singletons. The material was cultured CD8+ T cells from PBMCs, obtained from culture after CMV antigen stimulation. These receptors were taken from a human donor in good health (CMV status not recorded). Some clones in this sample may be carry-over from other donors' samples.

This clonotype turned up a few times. The CDR3 loop is CASSLALARTQQYF. The CDR3 DNA is TGTGCCAGCAGCTTAGCACTAGCCCGTACACAGCAGTACTTC. The rearrangement uses TRBV7-2 and TRBJ2-7, with a possible D match to TRBD2 (6 bases). There are 14 residues in the CDR3. V was shortened by 0 bases and J by 8 bases, with 14 bases between the two germline ends. Per germline, CDR1 SGHTA and CDR2 FQGNSA.

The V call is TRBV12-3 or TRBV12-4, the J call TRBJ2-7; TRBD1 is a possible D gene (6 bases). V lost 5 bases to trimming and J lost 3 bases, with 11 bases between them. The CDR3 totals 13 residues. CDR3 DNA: TGTGCCAGCAGTATGGGACAAGTCTACGAGCAGTACTTC. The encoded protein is CASSMGQVYEQYF.

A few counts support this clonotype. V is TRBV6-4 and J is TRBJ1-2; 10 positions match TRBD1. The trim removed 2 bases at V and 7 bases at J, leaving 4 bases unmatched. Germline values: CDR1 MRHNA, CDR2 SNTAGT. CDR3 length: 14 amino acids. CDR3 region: CASSDRDRGGGYTF. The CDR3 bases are TGTGCCAGCAGTGACCGGGACAGGGGAGGTGGCTACACCTTC.

The CDR3 spells CASLDFHTDTQYF. DNA for the CDR3: TGTGCCAGCCTAGACTTTCACACAGATACGCAGTATTTT. The chain recombines TRBV6-6 with TRBJ2-3; D call uncertain. V gave up 8 bases and J gave up 2 bases, with 11 bases separating them. The CDR3 has 13 residues. From germline, CDR1 is MNHNY and CDR2 SVGAGI (reference sequence).

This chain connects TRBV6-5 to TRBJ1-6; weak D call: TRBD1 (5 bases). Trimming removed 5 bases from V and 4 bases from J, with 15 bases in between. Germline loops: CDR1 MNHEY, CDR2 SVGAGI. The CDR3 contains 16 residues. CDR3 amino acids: CASSPQWGEYNSPLHF. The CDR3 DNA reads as TGTGCCAGCAGTCCACAGTGGGGGGAGTATAATTCACCCCTCCACTTT.

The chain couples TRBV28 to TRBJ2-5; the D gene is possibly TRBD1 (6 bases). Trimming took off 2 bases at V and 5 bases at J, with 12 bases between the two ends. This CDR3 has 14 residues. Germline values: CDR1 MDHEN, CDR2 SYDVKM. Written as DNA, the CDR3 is TGTGCCAGCAGTTTACCCGGCCAGGGGGAGACCCAGTACTTC. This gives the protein CASSLPGQGETQYF.

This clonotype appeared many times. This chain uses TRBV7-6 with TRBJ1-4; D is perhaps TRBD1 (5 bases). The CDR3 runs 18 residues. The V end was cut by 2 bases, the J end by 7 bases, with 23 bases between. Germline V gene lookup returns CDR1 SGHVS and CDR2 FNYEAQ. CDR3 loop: CASSLTIAQGTGGEKLFF. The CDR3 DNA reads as TGTGCCAGCAGCTTAACCATCGCCCAGGGAACCGGGGGTGAAAAACTGTTTTTT.

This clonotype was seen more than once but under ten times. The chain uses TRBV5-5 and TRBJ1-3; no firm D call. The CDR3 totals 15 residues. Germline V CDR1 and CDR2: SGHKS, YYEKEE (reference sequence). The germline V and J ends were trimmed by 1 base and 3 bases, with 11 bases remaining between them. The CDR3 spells CASSLTRGFGNTIYF. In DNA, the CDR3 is TGTGCCAGCAGCTTGACTCGTGGATTTGGAAACACCATATATTTT. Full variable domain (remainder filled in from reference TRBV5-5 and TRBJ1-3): DAGVTQSPTHLIKTRGQQVTLRCSPISGHKSVSWYQQVLGQGPQFIFQYYEKEERGRGNFPDRFSARQFPNYSSELNVNALLLGDSALYLCASSLTRGFGNTIYFGEGSWLTVV.

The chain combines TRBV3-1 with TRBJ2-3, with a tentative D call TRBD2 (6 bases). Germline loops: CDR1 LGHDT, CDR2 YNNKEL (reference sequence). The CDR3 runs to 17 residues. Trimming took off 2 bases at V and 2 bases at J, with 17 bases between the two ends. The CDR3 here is CASSQKLRGLITDTQYF. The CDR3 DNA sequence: TGTGCCAGCAGCCAAAAGTTGCGGGGTCTTATCACAGATACGCAGTATTTT.

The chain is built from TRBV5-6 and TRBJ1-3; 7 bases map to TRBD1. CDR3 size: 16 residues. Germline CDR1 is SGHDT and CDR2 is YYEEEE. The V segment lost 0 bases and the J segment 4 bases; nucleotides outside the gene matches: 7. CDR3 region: CASSLATGAGGNTIYF. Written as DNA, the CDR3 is TGTGCCAGCAGCTTGGCCACAGGGGCAGGGGGAAACACCATATATTTT.

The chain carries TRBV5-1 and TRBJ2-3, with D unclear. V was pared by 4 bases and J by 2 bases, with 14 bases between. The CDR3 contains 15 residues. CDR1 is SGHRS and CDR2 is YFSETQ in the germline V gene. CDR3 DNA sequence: TGCGCCAGCAGCCCTAATCTTCTCGACACAGATACGCAGTATTTT. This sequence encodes CASSPNLLDTDTQYF.

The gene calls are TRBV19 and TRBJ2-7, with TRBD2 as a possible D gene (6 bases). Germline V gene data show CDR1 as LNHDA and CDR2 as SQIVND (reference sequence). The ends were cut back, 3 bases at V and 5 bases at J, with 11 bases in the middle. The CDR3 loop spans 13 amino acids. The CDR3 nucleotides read TGTGCCAGTAGTATCAACGGGGGTAACGAGCAGTACTTC. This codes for CASSINGGNEQYF.

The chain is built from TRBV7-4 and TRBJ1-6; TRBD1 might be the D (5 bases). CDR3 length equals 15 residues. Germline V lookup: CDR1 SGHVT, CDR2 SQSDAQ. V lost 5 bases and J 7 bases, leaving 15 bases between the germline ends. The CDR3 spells CASSHNRQTNSPLHF. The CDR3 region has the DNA TGTGCCAGCAGCCATAACAGGCAAACCAATTCACCCCTCCACTTT.

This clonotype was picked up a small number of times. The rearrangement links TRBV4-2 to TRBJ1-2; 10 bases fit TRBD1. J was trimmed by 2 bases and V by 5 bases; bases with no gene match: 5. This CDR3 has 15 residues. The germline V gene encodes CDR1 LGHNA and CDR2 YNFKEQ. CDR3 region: CASSTLGQGNYGYTF. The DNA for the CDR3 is TGTGCCAGCAGCACGTTGGGACAGGGGAACTATGGCTACACCTTC.

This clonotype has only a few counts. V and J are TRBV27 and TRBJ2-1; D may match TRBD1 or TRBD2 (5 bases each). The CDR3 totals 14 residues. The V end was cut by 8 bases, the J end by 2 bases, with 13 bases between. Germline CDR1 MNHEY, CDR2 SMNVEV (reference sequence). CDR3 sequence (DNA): TGTGCCAGCGGGGCCCCGGGGACCTACAATGAGCAGTTCTTC. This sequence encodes CASGAPGTYNEQFF.

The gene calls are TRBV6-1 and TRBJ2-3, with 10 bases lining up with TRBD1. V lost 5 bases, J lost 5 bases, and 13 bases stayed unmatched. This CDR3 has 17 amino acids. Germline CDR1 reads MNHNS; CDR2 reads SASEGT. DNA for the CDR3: TGTGCCAGCAGTAGTCGGGTGGGACAGGGGCTGGGAGATACGCAGTATTTT. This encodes CASSSRVGQGLGDTQYF.

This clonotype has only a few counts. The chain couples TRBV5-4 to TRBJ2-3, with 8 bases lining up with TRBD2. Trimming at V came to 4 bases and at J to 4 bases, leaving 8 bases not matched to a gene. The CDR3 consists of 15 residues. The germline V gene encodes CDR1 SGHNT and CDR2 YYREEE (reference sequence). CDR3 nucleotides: TGTGCCAGCAGCCCTCCGGGACTAGTTCCAGATACGCAGTATTTT. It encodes CASSPPGLVPDTQYF.

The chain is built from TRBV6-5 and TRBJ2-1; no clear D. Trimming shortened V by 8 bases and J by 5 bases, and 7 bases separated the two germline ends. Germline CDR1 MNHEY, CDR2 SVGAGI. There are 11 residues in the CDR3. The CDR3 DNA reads TGTGCCAGCGGCTCTCACAATGAGCAGTTCTTC. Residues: CASGSHNEQFF.